This T cell receptor beta chain was profiled in a study of vaccination effects on CD4 cells after COVID-19. The CDR3 has 15 residues. The germline V gene encodes CDR1 LNHDA and CDR2 SQIVND (reference sequence). V dropped 5 bases and J dropped 1 base, with 14 bases sitting between them. TCRdb's copy holds only in-frame clones and misses some; the assay was immunoSEQ multiplex PCR. The data contain under 75,000 clones, roughly 80% of them singletons. Using viral peptide pools, the ViraFEST assay grew out antigen-specific CD4+ T cells prior to sequencing. Culturing for about ten days preceded CD4+ T cell isolation. Having tested negative for nucleocapsid antibodies, the vaccine recipients showed no prior SARS-CoV-2 infection. Cultures of roughly 2 million PBMC per well contained 10 IU/ml IL-2 plus 10 ug/ml peptides. To note about this clone: Its antigen remains unidentified.

The input for sequencing was CD4+ T cells from PBMCs cultured with SARS-CoV-2 spike peptides, taken before COVID-19 vaccination. V and J are TRBV19 and TRBJ2-5; possible D gene TRBD2, 6 bases. The clonotype was recovered from a human donor who received a COVID-19 vaccine. Written as DNA, the CDR3 is TGTGCCAGTAGTGAAGGACGGGGGTTCCAAGAGACCCAGTACTTC. It codes for CASSEGRGFQETQYF.